This T cell receptor (beta chain) was obtained from a study of blood T cell repertoires in COVID-19. Sequencing used immunoSEQ multiplex PCR; TCRdb keeps in-frame clones, though not all of them. The sample has approximately 160,000 clones, around 83% seen once. The length of the CDR3 is 14 residues. The V and J ends lost 4 bases and 9 bases respectively, with 17 bases between them. CDR1 SGHDT and CDR2 YYEEEE come from the germline V gene. The sample taken for sequencing was peripheral blood. The receptor's source is a woman between 50 and 59 years old in a cohort sampled during active or convalescent COVID-19. The V gene is TRBV5-6, the J gene TRBJ1-5, with D tentatively TRBD1 (5 bases). CDR3 nucleotide sequence: TGTGCCAGCAGCCCCATGGGGGGGAGGGGGCCCCAGCATTTT. Translation: CASSPMGGRGPQHF.